Listed here are 7 T cell receptor beta chains from one sample, sequenced in a study of cytomegalovirus exposure and HLA in healthy donors. PCR employed 60 Vbeta and 13 Jbeta primers. The protocol was immunoSEQ multiplex PCR, while the TCRdb copy is restricted to in-frame clones and leaves out a portion. The table records 95,000 to 110,000 clones, roughly four fifths of them present only once. The sample was PBMCs. The receptors here all came from a man aged 18 to 35 in good health and CMV-seronegative.

The rearrangement joins TRBV19 to TRBJ1-1; D may be TRBD1 (6 bases). There are 18 residues in the CDR3. Germline CDR1 is LNHDA and CDR2 is SQIVND (reference sequence). The germline V and J ends were trimmed by 1 base and 4 bases, with 22 bases remaining between them. The CDR3 spells CASSIGAGAAGLSTEAFF. CDR3 coding DNA: TGTGCCAGTAGTATAGGGGCGGGGGCAGCCGGACTCTCCACTGAAGCTTTCTTT.

The chain links TRBV9 to TRBJ2-2; TRBD2 agrees at 7 bases. CDR1 is SGDLS and CDR2 is YYNGEE in the germline V gene. Trimming removed 4 bases from V and 3 bases from J; junction bases left unmatched: 12. This CDR3 has 17 residues. The CDR3 sequence: CASSPERGRPDTGELFF. In nucleotides, the CDR3 is TGTGCCAGCAGCCCCGAGCGGGGAAGACCCGACACCGGGGAGCTGTTTTTT.

V gene TRBV19 combines with J gene TRBJ1-3, with 9 bases fitting TRBD1. The CDR3 runs 15 residues. The V gene end was trimmed by 4 bases and the J gene end by 8 bases; junction bases not matched to a gene: 9. CDR1 is LNHDA, CDR2 SQIVND, per germline (reference sequence). The CDR3 region is CASSTPGQGLYTIYF. Written as DNA, the CDR3 is TGTGCCAGTAGTACGCCCGGACAGGGGTTGTACACCATATATTTT.

The V and J genes are TRBV7-7 and TRBJ2-7; a weak D match, TRBD1 (5 bases). The CDR3 has 13 amino acids. The V gene's germline CDR1 is SSHAT and CDR2 FNYEAQ (reference sequence). The V end was cut by 0 bases, the J end by 7 bases, with 10 bases between. The CDR3 DNA reads TGTGCCAGCAGCTTAGCCCTTTCAGGGGAGCAGTACTTC. Translated, it gives CASSLALSGEQYF. The variable domain in full, with the rest retrieved from reference TRBV7-7 and TRBJ2-7, is GAGVSQSPRYKVTKRGQDVTLRCDPISSHATLYWYQQALGQGPEFLTYFNYEAQPDKSGLPSDRFSAERPEGSISTLTIQRTEQRDSAMYRCASSLALSGEQYFGPGTRLTVT.

The chain is built from TRBV2 and TRBJ2-7; tentatively, D is TRBD1 (5 bases). Germline V gene sequence: CDR1 SNHLY, CDR2 FYNNEI. The CDR3 has 14 amino acids. Trimming pared 8 bases from V and 2 bases from J, leaving 16 bases between. The CDR3 is CASQGRRGAYEQYF. DNA for the CDR3: TGTGCCAGCCAGGGAAGGAGAGGTGCCTACGAGCAGTACTTC.

V usage is TRBV19 and J usage is TRBJ2-2, with 8 bases fitting TRBD1. This CDR3 contains 16 residues. Germline V gene lookup returns CDR1 LNHDA and CDR2 SQIVND (reference sequence). V shed 3 bases, J shed 4 bases, and the junction held 7 bases outside the gene matches. CDR3 residues: CASSIAGGVSTGELFF. In DNA, the CDR3 is TGTGCCAGTAGTATCGCAGGGGGCGTGAGCACCGGGGAGCTGTTTTTT.

Only a few counts were recorded for this clone. The J gene is TRBJ2-1, the V gene TRBV6-4; 9 bases agree with TRBD1. The CDR3 has 14 residues. In germline, CDR1 is MRHNA, CDR2 SNTAGT. V was clipped by 6 bases and J by 6 bases; unmatched bases: 6. The CDR3 protein is CASSAGTGSNEQFF. The CDR3 region has the DNA TGTGCCAGCAGCGCCGGGACAGGGTCCAATGAGCAGTTCTTC.